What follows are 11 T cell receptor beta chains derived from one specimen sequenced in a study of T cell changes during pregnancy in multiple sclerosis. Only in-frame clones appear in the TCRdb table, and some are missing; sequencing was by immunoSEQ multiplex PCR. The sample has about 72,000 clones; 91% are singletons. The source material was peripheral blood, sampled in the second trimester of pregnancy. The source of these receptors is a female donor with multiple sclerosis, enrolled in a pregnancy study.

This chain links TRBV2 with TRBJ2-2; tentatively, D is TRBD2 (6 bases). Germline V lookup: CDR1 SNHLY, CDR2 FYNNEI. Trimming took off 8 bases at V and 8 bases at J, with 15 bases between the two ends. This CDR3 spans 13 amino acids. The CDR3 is CASAPGRKGELFF. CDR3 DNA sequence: TGTGCCAGCGCCCCTGGGAGGAAAGGGGAGCTGTTTTTT.

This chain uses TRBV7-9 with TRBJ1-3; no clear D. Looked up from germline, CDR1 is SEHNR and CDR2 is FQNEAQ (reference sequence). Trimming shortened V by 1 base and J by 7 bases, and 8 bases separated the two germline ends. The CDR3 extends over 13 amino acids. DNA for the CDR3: TGTGCCAGCAGCTTAGTTCAGGATAACACCATATATTTT. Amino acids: CASSLVQDNTIYF.

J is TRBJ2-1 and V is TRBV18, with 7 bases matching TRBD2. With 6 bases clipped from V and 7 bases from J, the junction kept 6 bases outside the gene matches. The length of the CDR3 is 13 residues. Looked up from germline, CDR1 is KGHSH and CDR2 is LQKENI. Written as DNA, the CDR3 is TGTGCCAGCTCCTTCGGACTAGATAATGAGCAGTTCTTC. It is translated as CASSFGLDNEQFF.

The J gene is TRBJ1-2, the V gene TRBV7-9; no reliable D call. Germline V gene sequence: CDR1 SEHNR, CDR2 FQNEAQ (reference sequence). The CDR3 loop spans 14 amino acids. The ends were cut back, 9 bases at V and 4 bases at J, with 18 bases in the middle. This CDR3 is CASPSRPGSYGYTF. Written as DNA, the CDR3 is TGTGCCAGTCCGTCTCGTCCCGGGTCCTATGGCTACACCTTC.

CDR3 sequence: CATSTGGWTEAFF. Written as DNA, the CDR3 is TGCGCCACTTCGACAGGGGGCTGGACTGAAGCTTTCTTT. The V and J genes are TRBV5-1 and TRBJ1-1; 10 nucleotides match TRBD1. Trimming cost V 9 bases and J 5 bases; bases outside gene matches: 7. The CDR3 runs to 13 residues. Germline assignment: CDR1 SGHRS and CDR2 YFSETQ.

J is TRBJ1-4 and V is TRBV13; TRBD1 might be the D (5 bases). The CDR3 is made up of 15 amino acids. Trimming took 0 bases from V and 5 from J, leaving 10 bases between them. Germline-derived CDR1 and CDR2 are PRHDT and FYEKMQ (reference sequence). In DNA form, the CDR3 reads TGTGCCAGCAGCTTAGGACAGGCCCCGAATGAAAAACTGTTTTTT. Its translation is CASSLGQAPNEKLFF. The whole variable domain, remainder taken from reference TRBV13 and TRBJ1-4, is AAGVIQSPRHLIKEKRETATLKCYPIPRHDTVYWYQQGPGQDPQFLISFYEKMQSDKGSIPDRFSAQQFSDYHSELNMSSLELGDSALYFCASSLGQAPNEKLFFGSGTQLSVL.

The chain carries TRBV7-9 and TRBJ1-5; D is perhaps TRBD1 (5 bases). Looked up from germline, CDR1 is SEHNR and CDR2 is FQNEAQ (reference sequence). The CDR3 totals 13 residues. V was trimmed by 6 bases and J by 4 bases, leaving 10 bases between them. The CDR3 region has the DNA TGTGCCAGCAGACGGGGGGGAAATCAGCCCCAGCATTTT. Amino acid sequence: CASRRGGNQPQHF.

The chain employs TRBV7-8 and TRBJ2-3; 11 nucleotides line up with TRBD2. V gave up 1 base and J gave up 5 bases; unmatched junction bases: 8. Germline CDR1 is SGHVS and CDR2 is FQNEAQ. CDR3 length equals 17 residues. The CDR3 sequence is CASSLGRVSGGEDTQYF. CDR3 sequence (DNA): TGTGCCAGCAGCTTAGGGAGGGTTAGCGGGGGGGAAGATACGCAGTATTTT.

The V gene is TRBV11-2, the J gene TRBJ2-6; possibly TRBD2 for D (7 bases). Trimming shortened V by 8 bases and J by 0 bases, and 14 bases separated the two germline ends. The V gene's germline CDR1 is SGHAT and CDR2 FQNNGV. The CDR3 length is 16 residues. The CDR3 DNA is TGTGCCAGCCTAGGGGGGAGGGTCTCTGGGGCCAACGTCCTGACTTTC. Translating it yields CASLGGRVSGANVLTF.

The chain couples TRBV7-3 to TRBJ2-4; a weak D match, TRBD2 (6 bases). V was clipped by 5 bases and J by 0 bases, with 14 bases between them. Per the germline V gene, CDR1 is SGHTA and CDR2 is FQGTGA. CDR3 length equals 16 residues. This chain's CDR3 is CASSTIGGEAKNIQYF. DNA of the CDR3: TGTGCCAGCAGCACGATAGGCGGGGAAGCCAAAAACATTCAGTACTTC.

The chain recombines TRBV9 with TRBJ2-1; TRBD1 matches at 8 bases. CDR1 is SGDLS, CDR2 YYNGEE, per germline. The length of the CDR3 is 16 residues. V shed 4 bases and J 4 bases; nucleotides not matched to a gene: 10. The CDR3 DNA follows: TGTGCCAGCAGCCCCCAGGGCAGGGGGCATTACAATGAGCAGTTCTTC. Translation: CASSPQGRGHYNEQFF.